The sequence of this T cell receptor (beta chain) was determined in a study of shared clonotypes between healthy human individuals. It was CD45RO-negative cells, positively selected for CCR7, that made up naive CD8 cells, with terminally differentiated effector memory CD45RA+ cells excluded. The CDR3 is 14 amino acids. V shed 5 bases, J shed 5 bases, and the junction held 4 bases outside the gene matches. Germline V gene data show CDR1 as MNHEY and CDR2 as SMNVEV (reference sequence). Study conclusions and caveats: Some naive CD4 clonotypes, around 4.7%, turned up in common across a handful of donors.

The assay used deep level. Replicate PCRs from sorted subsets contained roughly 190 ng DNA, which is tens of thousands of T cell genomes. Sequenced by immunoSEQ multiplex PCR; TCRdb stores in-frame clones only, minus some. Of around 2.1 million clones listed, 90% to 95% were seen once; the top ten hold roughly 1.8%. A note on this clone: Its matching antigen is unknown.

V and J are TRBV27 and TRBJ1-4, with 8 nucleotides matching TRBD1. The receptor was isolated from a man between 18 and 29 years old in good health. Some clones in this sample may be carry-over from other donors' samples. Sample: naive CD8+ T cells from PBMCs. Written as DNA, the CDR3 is TGTGCCAGCAGTCACCAGGGGGCCAATGAAAAACTGTTTTTT. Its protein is CASSHQGANEKLFF.